This T cell receptor (beta chain) was observed in a study of cytomegalovirus exposure and HLA in healthy donors. In regard to this clone: Its antigen is unknown.

The PCR ran on 60 Vbeta and 13 Jbeta primers. Here immunoSEQ multiplex PCR was the method, and the copy in TCRdb shows in-frame clones only, minus some. Among fewer than 100,000 clones listed, roughly 78% were seen once. Findings and limits, study-wide: The authors reported that TCR beta sequences could predict HLA-A and HLA-B alleles. These predictions were accurate for most subjects in the first cohort. The likely explanation for a cluster of highly shared sequence variants was sequencing artifact.

Sequences were obtained from PBMCs. The clonotype was recovered from a male donor in good health and CMV-seropositive.

CDR3 in DNA: TGTGCCAGCAGCTTATTAGGGGAGGAAGAGACCCAGTACTTC. Its protein product is CASSLLGEEETQYF. J is TRBJ2-5 and V is TRBV7-9; D perhaps matches TRBD2 (6 bases). CDR1 and CDR2 from the germline V gene are SEHNR and FQNEAQ (reference sequence). The CDR3 is made up of 14 amino acids. V was clipped by 2 bases and J by 3 bases, with 10 bases between them.